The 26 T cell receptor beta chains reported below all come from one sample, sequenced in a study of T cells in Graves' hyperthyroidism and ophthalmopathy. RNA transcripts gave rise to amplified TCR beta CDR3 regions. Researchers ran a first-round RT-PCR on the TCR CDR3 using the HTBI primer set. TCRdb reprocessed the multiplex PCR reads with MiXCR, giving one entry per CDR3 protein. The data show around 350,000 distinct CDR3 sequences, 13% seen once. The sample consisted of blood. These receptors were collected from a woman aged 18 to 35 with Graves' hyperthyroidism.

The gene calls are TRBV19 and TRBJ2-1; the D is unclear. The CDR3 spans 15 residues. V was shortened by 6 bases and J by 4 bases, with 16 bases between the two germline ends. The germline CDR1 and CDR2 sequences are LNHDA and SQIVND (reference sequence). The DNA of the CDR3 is TGTGCCAGTAGGTACCGGGCCTTCACATACAATGAGCAGTTCTTC. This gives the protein CASRYRAFTYNEQFF.

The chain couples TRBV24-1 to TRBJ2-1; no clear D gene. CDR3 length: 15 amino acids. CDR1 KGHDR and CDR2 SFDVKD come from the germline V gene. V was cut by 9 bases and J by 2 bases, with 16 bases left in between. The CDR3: CATGRRVGPYNEQFF. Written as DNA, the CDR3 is TGTGCCACCGGCCGCCGGGTAGGTCCCTACAATGAGCAGTTCTTC.

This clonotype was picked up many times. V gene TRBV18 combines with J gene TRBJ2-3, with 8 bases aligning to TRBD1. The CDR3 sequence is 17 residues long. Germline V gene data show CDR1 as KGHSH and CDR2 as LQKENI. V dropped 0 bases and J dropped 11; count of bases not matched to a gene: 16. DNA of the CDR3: TGTGCCAGCTCACCACCGACAGGGGCCCATGATTTGATGAGGCAGTATTTT. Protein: CASSPPTGAHDLMRQYF.

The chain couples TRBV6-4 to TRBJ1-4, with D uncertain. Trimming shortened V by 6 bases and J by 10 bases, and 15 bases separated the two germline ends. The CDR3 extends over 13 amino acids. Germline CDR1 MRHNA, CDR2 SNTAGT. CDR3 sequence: CASRMHRVGKLFF. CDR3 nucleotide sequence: TGTGCCAGCAGGATGCATAGGGTTGGAAAACTGTTTTTT.

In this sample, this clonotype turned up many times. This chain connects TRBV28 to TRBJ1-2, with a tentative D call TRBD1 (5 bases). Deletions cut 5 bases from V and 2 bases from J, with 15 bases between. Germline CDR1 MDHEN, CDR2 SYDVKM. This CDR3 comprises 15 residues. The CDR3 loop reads CASSPETVGNYGYTF. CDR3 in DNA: TGTGCCAGCAGTCCCGAGACAGTTGGGAACTATGGCTACACCTTC.

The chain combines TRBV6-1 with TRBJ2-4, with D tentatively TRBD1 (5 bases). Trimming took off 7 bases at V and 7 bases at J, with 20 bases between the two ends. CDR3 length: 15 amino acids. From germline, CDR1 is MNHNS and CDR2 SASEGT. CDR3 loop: CASTSPQAGWNIQYF. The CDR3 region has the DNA TGTGCCAGCACCTCACCTCAGGCAGGGTGGAACATTCAGTACTTC.

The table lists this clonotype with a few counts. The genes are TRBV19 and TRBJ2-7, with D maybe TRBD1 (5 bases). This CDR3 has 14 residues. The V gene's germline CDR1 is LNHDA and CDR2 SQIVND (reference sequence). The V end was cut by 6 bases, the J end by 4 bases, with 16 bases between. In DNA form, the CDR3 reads TGTGCCAGTAGCCCCGGCCCAGGGAATTACGAGCAGTACTTC. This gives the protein CASSPGPGNYEQYF.

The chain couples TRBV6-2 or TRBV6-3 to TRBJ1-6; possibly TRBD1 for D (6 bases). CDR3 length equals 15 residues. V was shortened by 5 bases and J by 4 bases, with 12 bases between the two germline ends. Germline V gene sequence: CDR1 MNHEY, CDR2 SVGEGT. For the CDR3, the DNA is TGTGCCAGCAGTGGTCGACAGGAATATAATTCACCCCTCCACTTT. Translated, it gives CASSGRQEYNSPLHF.

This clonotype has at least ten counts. Written as DNA, the CDR3 is TGTGCCAGCAGCCCAAGATTAAGTGGACAGGGCAGCGAGCAGTACTTC. Its translation: CASSPRLSGQGSEQYF. The V and J genes are TRBV14 and TRBJ2-7; 8 bases match TRBD1. With V trimmed by 4 bases and J by 6 bases, 14 bases remained unmatched. The CDR3 sequence is 16 residues long. Germline V gene data show CDR1 as SGHDN and CDR2 as FVKESK.

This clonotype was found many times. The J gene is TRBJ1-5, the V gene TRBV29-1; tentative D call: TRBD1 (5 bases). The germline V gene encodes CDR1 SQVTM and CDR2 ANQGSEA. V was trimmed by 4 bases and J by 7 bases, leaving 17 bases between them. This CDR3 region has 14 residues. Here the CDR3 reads CSVGGGTLGQPQHF. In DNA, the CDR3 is TGCAGCGTTGGGGGGGGGACGTTAGGGCAGCCCCAGCATTTT.

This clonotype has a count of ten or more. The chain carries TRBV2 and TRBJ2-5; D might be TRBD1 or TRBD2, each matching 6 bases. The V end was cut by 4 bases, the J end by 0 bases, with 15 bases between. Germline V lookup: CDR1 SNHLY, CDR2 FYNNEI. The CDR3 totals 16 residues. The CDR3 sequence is CASSATGAKNQETQYF. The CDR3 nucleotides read TGTGCCAGCAGTGCGACGGGGGCGAAAAACCAAGAGACCCAGTACTTC. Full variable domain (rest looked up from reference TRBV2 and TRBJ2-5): EPEVTQTPSHQVTQMGQEVILRCVPISNHLYFYWYRQILGQKVEFLVSFYNNEISEKSEIFDDQFSVERPDGSNFTLKIRSTKLEDSAMYFCASSATGAKNQETQYFGPGTRLLVL.

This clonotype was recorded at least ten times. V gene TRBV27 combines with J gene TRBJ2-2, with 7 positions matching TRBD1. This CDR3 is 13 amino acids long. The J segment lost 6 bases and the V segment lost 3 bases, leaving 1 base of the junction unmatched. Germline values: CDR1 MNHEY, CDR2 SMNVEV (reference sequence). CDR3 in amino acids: CASSFGTAGELFF. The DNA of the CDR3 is TGTGCCAGCAGTTTTGGGACAGCCGGGGAGCTGTTTTTT.

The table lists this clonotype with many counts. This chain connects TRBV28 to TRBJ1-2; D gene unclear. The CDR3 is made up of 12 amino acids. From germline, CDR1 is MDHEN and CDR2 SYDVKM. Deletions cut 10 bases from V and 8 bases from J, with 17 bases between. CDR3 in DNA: TGTGCCATCAACCTCCTGGGAGAGGGCTACACCTTC. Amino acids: CAINLLGEGYTF.

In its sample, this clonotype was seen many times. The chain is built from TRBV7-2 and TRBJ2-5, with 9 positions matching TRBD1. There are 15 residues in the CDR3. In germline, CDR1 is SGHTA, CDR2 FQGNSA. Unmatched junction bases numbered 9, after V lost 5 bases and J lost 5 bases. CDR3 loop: CASSPTGGAWETQYF. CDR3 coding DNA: TGTGCCAGCAGCCCAACAGGGGGCGCGTGGGAGACCCAGTACTTC.

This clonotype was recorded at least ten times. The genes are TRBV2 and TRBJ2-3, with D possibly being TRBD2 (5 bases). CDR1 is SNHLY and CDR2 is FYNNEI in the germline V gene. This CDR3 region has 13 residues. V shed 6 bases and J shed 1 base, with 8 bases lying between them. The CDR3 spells CASSERGTDTQYF. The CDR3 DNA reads TGTGCCAGCAGCGAGAGGGGCACAGATACGCAGTATTTT.

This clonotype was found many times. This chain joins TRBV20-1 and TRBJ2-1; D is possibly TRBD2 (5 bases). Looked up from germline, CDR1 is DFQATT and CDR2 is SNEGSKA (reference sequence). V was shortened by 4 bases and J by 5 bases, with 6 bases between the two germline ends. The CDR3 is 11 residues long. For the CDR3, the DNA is TGCAGTGCTACGGGGAACAATGAGCAGTTCTTC. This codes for CSATGNNEQFF.

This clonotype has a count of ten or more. The CDR3 protein is CASSPSYGREISDGYTF. As DNA, the CDR3 is TGTGCCAGCTCACCGTCATACGGCAGGGAAATTTCAGATGGCTACACCTTC. The chain recombines TRBV18 with TRBJ1-2; D possibly corresponds to TRBD1 (5 bases). Trimming removed 3 bases at V and 6 bases at J, with 23 bases between. Per germline, CDR1 KGHSH and CDR2 LQKENI. This CDR3 has 17 residues.

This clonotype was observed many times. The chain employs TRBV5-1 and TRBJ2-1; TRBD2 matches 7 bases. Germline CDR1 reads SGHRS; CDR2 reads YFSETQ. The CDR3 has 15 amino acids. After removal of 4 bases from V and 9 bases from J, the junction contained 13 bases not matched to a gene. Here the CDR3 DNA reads TGCGCCAGCAGCCTGGGAGGGCTAGCGATAGGTGAGCAGTTCTTC. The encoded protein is CASSLGGLAIGEQFF.

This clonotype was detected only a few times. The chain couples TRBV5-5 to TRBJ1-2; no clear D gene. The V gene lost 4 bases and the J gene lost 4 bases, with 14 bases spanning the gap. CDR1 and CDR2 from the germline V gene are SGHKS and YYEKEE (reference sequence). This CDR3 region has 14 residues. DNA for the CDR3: TGTGCCAGCAGCCACACTTATGAGGGCTATGGCTACACCTTC. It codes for CASSHTYEGYGYTF.

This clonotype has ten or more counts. CDR3 DNA sequence: TGTGCCAGCAGCTGGGGGAGGAACACCGGGGAGCTGTTTTTT. This codes for CASSWGRNTGELFF. The chain recombines TRBV7-3 with TRBJ2-2; TRBD1 or TRBD2 may be the D gene (5 bases each). Looked up from germline, CDR1 is SGHTA and CDR2 is FQGTGA. The CDR3 spans 14 residues. The V gene lost 4 bases and the J gene lost 1 base, with 7 bases spanning the gap.

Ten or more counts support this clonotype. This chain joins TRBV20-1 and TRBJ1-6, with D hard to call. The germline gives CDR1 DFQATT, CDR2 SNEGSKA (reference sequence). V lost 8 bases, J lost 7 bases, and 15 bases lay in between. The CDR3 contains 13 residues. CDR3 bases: TGCAGTAGCGATGCCGACTCGAATTCACCCCTCCACTTT. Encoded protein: CSSDADSNSPLHF.

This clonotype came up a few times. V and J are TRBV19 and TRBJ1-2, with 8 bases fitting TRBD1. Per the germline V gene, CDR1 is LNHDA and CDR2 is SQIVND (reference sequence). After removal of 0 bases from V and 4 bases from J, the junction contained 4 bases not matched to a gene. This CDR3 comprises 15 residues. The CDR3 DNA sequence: TGTGCCAGTAGTATAGAGTGGGACAGGCCCTATGGCTACACCTTC. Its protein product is CASSIEWDRPYGYTF.

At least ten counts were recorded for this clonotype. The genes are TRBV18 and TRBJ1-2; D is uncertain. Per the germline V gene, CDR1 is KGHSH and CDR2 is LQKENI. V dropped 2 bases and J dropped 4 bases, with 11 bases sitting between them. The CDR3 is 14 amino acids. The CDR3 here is CASSPGRETYGYTF. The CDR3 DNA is TGTGCCAGCTCACCAGGGAGAGAAACCTATGGCTACACCTTC. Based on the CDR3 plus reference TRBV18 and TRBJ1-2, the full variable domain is NAGVMQNPRHLVRRRGQEARLRCSPMKGHSHVYWYRQLPEEGLKFMVYLQKENIIDESGMPKERFSAEFPKEGPSILRIQQVVRGDSAAYFCASSPGRETYGYTFGSGTRLTVV.

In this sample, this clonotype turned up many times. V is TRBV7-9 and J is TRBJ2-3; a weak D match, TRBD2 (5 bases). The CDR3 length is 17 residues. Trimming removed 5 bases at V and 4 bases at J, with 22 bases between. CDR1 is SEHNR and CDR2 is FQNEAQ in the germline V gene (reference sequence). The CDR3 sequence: CASSARFFEGLADTQYF. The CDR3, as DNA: TGTGCCAGCAGCGCCCGGTTCTTTGAGGGCCTCGCAGATACGCAGTATTTT.

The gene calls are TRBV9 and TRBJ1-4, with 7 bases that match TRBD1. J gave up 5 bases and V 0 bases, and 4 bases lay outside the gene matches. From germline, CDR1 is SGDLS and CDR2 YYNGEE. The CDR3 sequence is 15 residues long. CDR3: CASSVGSGGNEKLFF. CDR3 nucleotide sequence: TGTGCCAGCAGCGTAGGATCAGGGGGAAATGAAAAACTGTTTTTT.

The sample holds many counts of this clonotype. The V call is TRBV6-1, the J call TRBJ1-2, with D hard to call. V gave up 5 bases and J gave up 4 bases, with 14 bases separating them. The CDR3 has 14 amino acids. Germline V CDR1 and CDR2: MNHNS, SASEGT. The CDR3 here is CASSSHLDGYGYTF. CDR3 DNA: TGTGCCAGCAGTTCCCATTTAGACGGCTATGGCTACACCTTC.